Following are 27 T cell receptor beta chains from one sample sequenced in a study of blood T cell repertoires in COVID-19. Using immunoSEQ multiplex PCR, the repertoire was profiled, and TCRdb retains in-frame clones only, with some absent. The table has some 120,000 clones, about 83% seen once. Sequencing was performed on peripheral blood. These TCRs come from a man aged 55 to 69 with acute or convalescent COVID-19.

In this sample, this clone turned up once. V is TRBV5-1 and J is TRBJ2-6; D is uncertain. V dropped 4 bases and J dropped 0 bases, with 5 bases sitting between them. Germline values: CDR1 SGHRS, CDR2 YFSETQ. This CDR3 has 14 residues. The CDR3 is CASSPRSGANVLTF. The CDR3 DNA reads TGCGCCAGCAGCCCCCGCTCTGGGGCCAACGTCCTGACTTTC.

The CDR3 DNA reads as TGTGCCAGCACTGGGACAGGGGTAGCTAACTATGGCTACACCTTC. Protein sequence: CASTGTGVANYGYTF. The chain joins TRBV28 to TRBJ1-2; 10 nucleotides line up with TRBD1. Germline-derived CDR1 and CDR2 are MDHEN and SYDVKM. V lost 7 bases to trimming and J lost 0 bases; unmatched junction nucleotides: 5. The CDR3 loop spans 15 amino acids.

The rearrangement links TRBV11-2 to TRBJ2-3; 10 nucleotides match TRBD2. Trimming took 0 bases from V and 4 from J; bases not matched to a gene: 4. From germline, CDR1 is SGHAT and CDR2 FQNNGV. This CDR3 spans 16 amino acids. CDR3 sequence (DNA): TGTGCCAGCAGCTTAGATAGCGGGAGGCCCCCAGATACGCAGTATTTT. As protein: CASSLDSGRPPDTQYF.

The genes are TRBV9 and TRBJ1-1; D gene unclear. V lost 3 bases, J lost 1 base, and 7 bases lay in between. The CDR3 loop spans 13 amino acids. Germline assignment: CDR1 SGDLS and CDR2 YYNGEE. CDR3 amino acids: CASSEGGNTEAFF. For the CDR3, the DNA is TGTGCCAGCAGCGAGGGAGGGAACACTGAAGCTTTCTTT.

The V call is TRBV7-2, the J call TRBJ1-1; D remains ambiguous. Trimming shortened V by 3 bases and J by 2 bases, and 10 bases separated the two germline ends. The CDR3 has 14 amino acids. Per the germline V gene, CDR1 is SGHTA and CDR2 is FQGNSA. CDR3 nucleotide sequence: TGTGCCAGCAGCTTCGTCACAGTCAACACTGAAGCTTTCTTT. Protein product: CASSFVTVNTEAFF.

CDR3 sequence (DNA): TGTGCCAGCAGCCTGGGAGGGGTTGGTGTGGAGACCCAGTACTTC. Protein: CASSLGGVGVETQYF. The chain joins TRBV28 to TRBJ2-5; 7 bases are shared with TRBD2. The CDR3 length is 15 residues. V dropped 6 bases and J dropped 5; count of bases not matched to a gene: 12. Germline lookup yields CDR1 MDHEN and CDR2 SYDVKM.

A few counts support this clone. V usage is TRBV2 and J usage is TRBJ2-2; TRBD2 agrees at 13 bases. This CDR3 region has 14 residues. The germline gives CDR1 SNHLY, CDR2 FYNNEI. The V and J ends lost 8 bases and 7 bases, in that order; junction bases with no gene match: 4. CDR3 protein: CASSRTSGSGELFF. CDR3 DNA: TGTGCCAGCTCCCGGACTAGCGGGAGCGGGGAGCTGTTTTTT.

The gene calls are TRBV2 and TRBJ2-5; the match to TRBD2 covers 9 bases. This CDR3 spans 15 amino acids. The J segment lost 5 bases and the V segment lost 4 bases, leaving 8 bases of the junction unmatched. Germline-derived CDR1 and CDR2 are SNHLY and FYNNEI. The CDR3 bases are TGTGCCAGCAGTGTTCCGGCTAGCGGGACGGAGACCCAGTACTTC. Protein: CASSVPASGTETQYF.

Only one count was recorded for this clone. The chain is built from TRBV20-1 and TRBJ2-7; either TRBD1 or TRBD2 may supply D (5 bases each). Germline V gene data show CDR1 as DFQATT and CDR2 as SNEGSKA (reference sequence). Trimming pared 3 bases from V and 3 bases from J, leaving 12 bases between. CDR3 length: 13 amino acids. In DNA form, the CDR3 reads TGCAGTGCTAGTGGGGCCGGAGGCTACGAGCAGTACTTC. As protein: CSASGAGGYEQYF.

The chain is built from TRBV7-3 and TRBJ2-3; D ambiguous. Per the germline V gene, CDR1 is SGHTA and CDR2 is FQGTGA. The CDR3 length is 13 residues. V dropped 5 bases and J dropped 6 bases, with 12 bases sitting between them. CDR3 in DNA: TGTGCCAGCAGCCCCGGGTCCGCGGATACGCAGTATTTT. It yields the protein CASSPGSADTQYF.

The chain carries TRBV28 and TRBJ1-1; maybe TRBD1 (5 bases). Trimming shortened V by 7 bases and J by 5 bases, and 14 bases separated the two germline ends. Germline CDR1 MDHEN, CDR2 SYDVKM. This CDR3 spans 13 amino acids. The CDR3 sequence is CASMPGDRTEAFF. The CDR3 DNA reads as TGTGCCAGCATGCCGGGGGATCGAACTGAAGCTTTCTTT.

This clone is a singleton in its sample. The chain links TRBV28 to TRBJ2-7; D is possibly TRBD2 (5 bases). V lost 8 bases and J lost 0, with 17 bases in between. CDR3 length equals 15 residues. Germline V gene data show CDR1 as MDHEN and CDR2 as SYDVKM. The CDR3 nucleotides read TGTGCCAGCTCCGCAGAAGGGAGATCCTCCTACGAGCAGTACTTC. This encodes CASSAEGRSSYEQYF.

This clone was detected only once. The gene calls are TRBV24-1 and TRBJ2-1; D possibly corresponds to TRBD2 (6 bases). V was shortened by 3 bases and J by 3 bases, with 8 bases between the two germline ends. Germline V gives CDR1 KGHDR, CDR2 SFDVKD. This CDR3 is built from 14 residues. The CDR3 spells CATSDLRDYNEQFF. The CDR3 DNA reads as TGTGCCACCAGTGATCTGCGGGACTACAATGAGCAGTTCTTC.

The rearrangement joins TRBV27 to TRBJ2-5, with 8 bases fitting TRBD1. Germline assignment: CDR1 MNHEY and CDR2 SMNVEV (reference sequence). Trimming cost V 2 bases and J 10 bases; bases outside gene matches: 12. The CDR3 sequence is 15 residues long. The CDR3 nucleotides are TGTGCCAGCAGTTTACAGGCCAGGGGGCTTTCTAACCAGTACTTC. Translated: CASSLQARGLSNQYF.

V is TRBV2 and J is TRBJ2-3; 14 nucleotides align to TRBD2. The CDR3 has 14 amino acids. Germline trimming cut 6 bases from V and 4 bases from J; bases unmatched to any gene: 0. CDR1 is SNHLY and CDR2 is FYNNEI in the germline V gene. The CDR3 DNA is TGTGCCAGCAGGACTAGCGGGAGGGCAGATACGCAGTATTTT. It encodes CASRTSGRADTQYF.

This clone occurred a few times. The CDR3 nucleotides read TGTGCCAGCAGCCCACGAGGGACAGCGGGTGGGACTGAAGCTTTCTTT. This translates into CASSPRGTAGGTEAFF. The V call is TRBV7-3, the J call TRBJ1-1; the match to TRBD1 covers 7 bases. CDR1 SGHTA and CDR2 FQGTGA come from the germline V gene. This CDR3 has 16 residues. The junction had 14 bases not matched to a gene; V was cut back by 5 bases and J by 5 bases.

The J gene is TRBJ2-7, the V gene TRBV7-2; 8 nucleotides align to TRBD1. V gave up 2 bases and J gave up 2 bases; unmatched junction bases: 2. The CDR3 contains 14 residues. Germline lookup yields CDR1 SGHTA and CDR2 FQGNSA. In DNA, the CDR3 is TGTGCCAGCAGCTTAAGACAGGGGCCCTACGAGCAGTACTTC. Translation: CASSLRQGPYEQYF. The variable domain in full, completed from reference TRBV7-2 and TRBJ2-7, reads GAGVSQSPSNKVTEKGKDVELRCDPISGHTALYWYRQSLGQGLEFLIYFQGNSAPDKSGLPSDRFSAERTGGSVSTLTIQRTQQEDSAVYLCASSLRQGPYEQYFGPGTRLTVT.

The genes are TRBV2 and TRBJ1-5; D unclear. The CDR3 has 15 amino acids. V lost 1 base and J lost 1, with 8 bases in between. The germline CDR1 and CDR2 sequences are SNHLY and FYNNEI. CDR3 residues: CASSEGQVSNQPQHF. CDR3 DNA: TGTGCCAGCAGTGAAGGGCAAGTCAGCAATCAGCCCCAGCATTTT.

The gene calls are TRBV30 and TRBJ1-1; D not certain. This CDR3 region has 14 residues. Germline V lookup: CDR1 GTSNPN, CDR2 SVGIG (reference sequence). Trimming stripped 5 bases from V and 1 base from J, with 14 bases between. Here the CDR3 reads CAWGPGGGNTEAFF. Here the CDR3 DNA reads TGTGCCTGGGGGCCCGGAGGAGGGAACACTGAAGCTTTCTTT.

This clone was counted a single time. J is TRBJ1-1 and V is TRBV18, with no clear D. V gave up 3 bases and J gave up 1 base, with 9 bases separating them. Germline V CDR1 and CDR2: KGHSH, LQKENI. This CDR3 is built from 14 residues. CDR3 loop: CASSPDTGNTEAFF. The DNA of the CDR3 is TGTGCCAGCTCACCCGACACTGGGAACACTGAAGCTTTCTTT.

The table lists this clone with a few counts. The rearrangement uses TRBV5-1 and TRBJ1-1; TRBD1 agrees at 9 bases. V lost 1 base, J lost 0 bases, and 10 bases stayed unmatched. The CDR3 extends over 18 amino acids. Germline V CDR1 and CDR2: SGHRS, YFSETQ. The DNA of the CDR3 is TGCGCCAGCAGCTTGTTAGGACAGGGGAGCGTAGTGAACACTGAAGCTTTCTTT. This encodes CASSLLGQGSVVNTEAFF.

The CDR3 region has the DNA TGCGCCAGCCGCCGGGAGGGCGAGCAGTACTTC. Translating it yields CASRREGEQYF. The gene calls are TRBV5-1 and TRBJ2-7; 8 nucleotides align to TRBD2. J gave up 6 bases and V 7 bases, and 3 bases lay outside the gene matches. Germline CDR1 SGHRS, CDR2 YFSETQ. CDR3 length equals 11 residues.

The V call is TRBV28, the J call TRBJ2-1; 8 nucleotides align to TRBD2. This CDR3 spans 17 amino acids. CDR1 MDHEN and CDR2 SYDVKM come from the germline V gene. Losses at the gene ends were 2 bases for V and 1 base for J; bases not matched to a gene: 7. DNA for the CDR3: TGTGCCAGCAGTTTACCTATAGCGGGATGGTCCTACAATGAGCAGTTCTTC. Encoded protein: CASSLPIAGWSYNEQFF.

The rearrangement joins TRBV3-1 (or the pseudogene TRBV3-2) to TRBJ1-6, with D tentatively TRBD1 (5 bases). The V gene's germline CDR1 is LGHDT and CDR2 YNNKEL (reference sequence). The CDR3 is 15 amino acids. Trimming shortened V by 1 base and J by 10 bases, and 14 bases separated the two germline ends. The CDR3 DNA reads as TGTGCCAGCAGCCAAGTCAGGGTGGGGGGGTCACCCCTCCACTTT. This sequence encodes CASSQVRVGGSPLHF.

This sequence joins TRBV13 and TRBJ2-7, with 10 bases aligning to TRBD1. Trimming at V came to 5 bases and at J to 4 bases, leaving 8 bases not matched to a gene. This CDR3 comprises 15 residues. Germline CDR1 is PRHDT and CDR2 is FYEKMQ (reference sequence). CDR3 in DNA: TGTGCCAGCAGCCGACAGGGGGCTACGGGGTACGAGCAGTACTTC. It specifies CASSRQGATGYEQYF.

V gene TRBV7-2 combines with J gene TRBJ2-5; D gene uncertain. Per germline, CDR1 SGHTA and CDR2 FQGNSA. The CDR3 sequence is 14 residues long. V shed 5 bases and J shed 5 bases, with 15 bases lying between them. CDR3 sequence: CASSQVHARETQYF. The CDR3 DNA reads TGTGCCAGCAGCCAAGTCCACGCGAGGGAGACCCAGTACTTC.

The chain has TRBV27 and TRBJ2-7, with D perhaps matching TRBD2 (5 bases). Germline V gene sequence: CDR1 MNHEY, CDR2 SMNVEV (reference sequence). This CDR3 is 16 amino acids long. V was clipped by 5 bases and J by 0 bases, with 17 bases between them. The CDR3 reads CASSPGPSGISYEQYF. The CDR3 DNA is TGTGCCAGCAGTCCCGGTCCGTCGGGAATCTCCTACGAGCAGTACTTC.